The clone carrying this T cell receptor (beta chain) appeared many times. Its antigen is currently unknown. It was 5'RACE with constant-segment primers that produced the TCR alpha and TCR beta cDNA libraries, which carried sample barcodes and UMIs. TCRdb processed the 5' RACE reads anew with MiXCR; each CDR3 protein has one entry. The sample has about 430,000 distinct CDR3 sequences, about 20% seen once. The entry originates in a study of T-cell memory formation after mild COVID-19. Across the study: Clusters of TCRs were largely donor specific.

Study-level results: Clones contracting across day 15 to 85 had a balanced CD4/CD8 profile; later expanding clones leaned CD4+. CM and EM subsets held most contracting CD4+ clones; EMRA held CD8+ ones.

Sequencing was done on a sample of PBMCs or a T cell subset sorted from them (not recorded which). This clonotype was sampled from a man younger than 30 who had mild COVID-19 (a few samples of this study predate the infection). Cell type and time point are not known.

The CDR3 region has the DNA TGCGCCAGCAGAACGGTCGTGAACACTGAAGCTTTCTTT. Translated: CASRTVVNTEAFF. The J gene is TRBJ1-1, the V gene TRBV5-1; D is uncertain. V lost 5 bases and J lost 0, with 8 bases in between. CDR1 and CDR2 (germline): SGHRS, YFSETQ. This CDR3 has 13 amino acids.